This T cell receptor beta chain appears in the sequencing data of a study of T cell responses to AZD1222 COVID-19 vaccine. To note about this clone: The antigen is not known.

Study-wide results and caveats: The study sampled repertoires only after the peak T cell response. The study found vaccine-associated CD4 TCRs spanning spike, dominant at 160-218 and 743-854.

Germline CDR1 is LNHDA and CDR2 is SQIVND (reference sequence). V dropped 7 bases and J dropped 4 bases, with 17 bases sitting between them. This CDR3 is built from 15 residues. TCRdb's copy holds only in-frame clones and misses some; the assay was immunoSEQ multiplex PCR. The sample records roughly 150,000 clones, 85% to 95% being singletons. The chain has TRBV19 and TRBJ1-3; no clear D. This receptor was identified in an adult who received the AZD1222 COVID-19 vaccine. Sequences were derived from peripheral blood, sampled 28 days after the second AZD1222 dose. CDR3 sequence: CASTSTRLGGNTIYF. The CDR3 DNA is TGTGCCAGTACGTCAACACGGTTAGGAGGAAACACCATATATTTT. Variable domain in full (rest from reference TRBV19 and TRBJ1-3): DGGITQSPKYLFRKEGQNVTLSCEQNLNHDAMYWYRQDPGQGLRLIYYSQIVNDFQKGDIAEGYSVSREKKESFPLTVTSAQKNPTAFYLCASTSTRLGGNTIYFGEGSWLTVV.